This TCR beta chain appears in the sequencing data of a study of blood T cell repertoires in COVID-19 (dated by TCRdb to 2020 to 2021). Regarding the study in general: The collaborator samples originated in the United States, Italy and Spain and spanned the acute and convalescent phases of COVID-19. The prospective study material was composed of cDNA or gDNA derived from T cells, B-cell-depleted T cells, or PBMCs. The dataset comprised deeply sampled blood TCRbeta repertoires from subjects exposed to, actively infected with, or recovered from COVID-19. The repertoires were made available in a free public database intended to serve as a resource for research on the immune response to SARS-CoV-2. Samples came from the ongoing ImmuneRACE study (first 160 participants) plus 1,254 subjects from 6 global collaborators. The sample metadata nearly always contained a de-identified subject ID, COVID-19 status, age in years and sex. Where HLA class I and class II types were available, the types were taken from metadata supplied by the sample provider, not from assay-based typing.

TCRbeta CDR3 regions were amplified from genomic DNA using the immunoSEQ Assay, a bias-controlled multiplex PCR. For the original study's pipeline: Within the assay, amplification of reference gene primers was used to estimate how many nucleated cells each sample contained. To quantify the absolute abundance of each unique TCRbeta CDR3 rearrangement, sequence reads were collapsed and filtered. For each sample, productive Simpson clonality was calculated as the square root of Simpson's diversity index over productive rearrangements. TCRdb stores this immuneACCESS table with in-frame sequences only. Part of the clones is absent; in the studies checked, under half of the shortfall reflects unresolved V genes, and no reason is known for the rest. V and J calls and clone size come straight from that table; D and trimming were deduced from the DNA. The sample profile shows around 300,000 clones; roughly 90% of them were found once. The ten largest clonotypes hold 0.85% to 0.95% of the sample.

From cysteine to phenylalanine, the CDR3 is 17 amino acids long. The DNA shown is the 51-base CDR3, in frame from base 1. The germline V gene supplies CDR1 SGDLS and CDR2 YYNGEE. For this chain, trimming is 3 bases at the V end and 1 base at the J end, and the number of junction bases without a gene match is 6. Samples from volunteer blood donors who had recovered from COVID-19 were contributed by a second Seattle source. Whole blood was collected in K2EDTA tubes by collaborating institutions according to the institutions' own protocols. For TCRbeta analysis, collaborators shipped samples in one of three forms: frozen whole blood, isolated PBMCs, or DNA extracted from either of those sample types. Worth noting for this clone: The specificity of this receptor is unknown. Base quality data are lacking; no much larger clone is found one base away.

Paper-wide results and their limitations: Clinical and demographic metadata were provided uncurated, with the amount varying by source and participant.

Source material: peripheral blood. Here the chain combines TRBV9 and TRBJ2-2; TRBD2 agrees with 10 junctional bases. The clonotype comes from a woman in her 40s who had recovered from COVID-19. The CDR3 protein: CASSAPGTSENTGELFF. The nucleotides are TGTGCCAGCAGCGCGCCCGGGACTAGCGAGAACACCGGGGAGCTGTTTTTT.